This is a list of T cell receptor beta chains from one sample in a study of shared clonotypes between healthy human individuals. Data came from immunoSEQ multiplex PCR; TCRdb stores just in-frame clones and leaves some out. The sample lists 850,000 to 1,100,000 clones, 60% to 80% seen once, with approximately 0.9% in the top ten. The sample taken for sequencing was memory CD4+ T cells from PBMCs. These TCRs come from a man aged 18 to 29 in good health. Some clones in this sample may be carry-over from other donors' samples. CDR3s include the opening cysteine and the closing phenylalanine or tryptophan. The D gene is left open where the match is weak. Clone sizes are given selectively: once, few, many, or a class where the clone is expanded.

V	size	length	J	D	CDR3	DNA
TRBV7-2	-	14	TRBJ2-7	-	CASSLGGTSYEQYF	TGTGCCAGCAGCTTGGGCGGGACTTCCTACGAGCAGTACTTC
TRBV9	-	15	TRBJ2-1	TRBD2	CASSGLAGKVNEQFF	TGTGCCAGCAGTGGACTAGCGGGAAAAGTCAATGAGCAGTTCTTC
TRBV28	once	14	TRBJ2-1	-	CASSLLSSPVLQFF	TGTGCCAGCAGTTTATTGTCTAGCCCGGTGTTGCAGTTCTTC
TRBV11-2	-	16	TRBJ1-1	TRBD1	CASSFDRGRMNTEAFF	TGTGCCAGCAGCTTTGACAGGGGGCGAATGAACACTGAAGCTTTCTTT
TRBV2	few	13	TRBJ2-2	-	CASSEQNTGELFF	TGTGCCAGCAGTGAACAGAACACCGGGGAGCTGTTTTTT
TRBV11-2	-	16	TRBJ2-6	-	CASSRGPGAGANVLTF	TGTGCCAGCAGCCGGGGGCCGGGTGCTGGGGCCAACGTCCTGACTTTC
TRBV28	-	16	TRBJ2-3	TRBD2	CASSGTSLSSTDTQYF	TGTGCCAGCAGTGGGACTAGCCTATCTAGCACAGATACGCAGTATTTT
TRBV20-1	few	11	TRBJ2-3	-	CSAPATDTQYF	TGCAGTGCTCCCGCAACAGATACGCAGTATTTT
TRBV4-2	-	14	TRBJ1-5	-	CASSLQYSNQPQHF	TGTGCCAGCAGCTTACAGTATAGCAATCAGCCCCAGCATTTT
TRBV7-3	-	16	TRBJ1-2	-	CASSLRSPGPKIPYTF	TGTGCCAGCAGCTTAAGATCTCCCGGGCCAAAGATCCCCTACACCTTC
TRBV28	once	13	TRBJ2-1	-	CASTLHGYNEQFF	TGTGCCAGCACCCTGCACGGCTACAATGAGCAGTTCTTC
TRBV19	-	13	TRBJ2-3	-	CARSRVSTDTQYF	TGTGCCAGAAGCAGGGTTAGCACAGATACGCAGTATTTT
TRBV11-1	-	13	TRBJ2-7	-	CASSRHTNYEQYF	TGTGCCAGCAGCCGCCACACCAACTACGAGCAGTACTTC
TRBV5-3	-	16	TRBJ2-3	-	CARSARPAWSTDTQYF	TGTGCCAGAAGCGCCAGGCCGGCGTGGAGCACAGATACGCAGTATTTT
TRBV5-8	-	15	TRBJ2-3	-	CASSGGRLSTDTQYF	TGTGCCAGCAGCGGGGGACGGCTTAGCACAGATACGCAGTATTTT
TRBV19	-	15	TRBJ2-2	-	CASSIPPRGTGELFF	TGTGCCAGTAGTATACCCCCACGAGGCACCGGGGAGCTGTTTTTT
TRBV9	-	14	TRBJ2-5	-	CASSITEVGGSQYF	TGTGCCAGCAGCATAACCGAAGTAGGGGGGTCGCAGTACTTC
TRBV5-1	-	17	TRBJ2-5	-	CASSAGTTGRKVETQYF	TGCGCCAGCAGCGCCGGAACGACAGGGAGGAAGGTGGAGACCCAGTACTTC
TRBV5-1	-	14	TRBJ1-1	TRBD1	CASSVGTGGRGVFF	TGCGCCAGCAGCGTAGGGACAGGGGGCCGAGGAGTTTTCTTT
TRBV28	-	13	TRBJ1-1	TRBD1	CASRYRGNTEAFF	TGTGCCAGCAGATACAGGGGGAACACTGAAGCTTTCTTT
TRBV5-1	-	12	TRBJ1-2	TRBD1	CASSHGQGAITF	TGCGCCAGCAGCCATGGACAGGGGGCCATAACCTTC
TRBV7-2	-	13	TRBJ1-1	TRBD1	CASSLGYRGWDFF	TGTGCCAGCAGCTTAGGGTACAGGGGATGGGATTTCTTT
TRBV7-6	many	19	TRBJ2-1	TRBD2	CASSLAITSGRATYNEQFF	TGTGCCAGCAGCTTAGCAATAACTAGCGGGAGGGCCACCTACAATGAGCAGTTCTTC
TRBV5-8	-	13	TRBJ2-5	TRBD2	CASSFRLAETQYF	TGTGCCAGCAGCTTCCGACTAGCTGAGACCCAGTACTTC
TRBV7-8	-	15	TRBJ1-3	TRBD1	CASRGGQISGNTIYF	TGTGCCAGCAGAGGGGGACAGATCTCTGGAAACACCATATATTTT
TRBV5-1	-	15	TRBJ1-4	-	CASSLIEGSGEKLFF	TGCGCCAGCAGCTTGATAGAGGGTTCGGGTGAAAAACTGTTTTTT
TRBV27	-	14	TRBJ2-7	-	CASSPRQLRYVQYF	TGTGCCAGCAGTCCAAGACAGCTACGTTACGTGCAGTACTTC
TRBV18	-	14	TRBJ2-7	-	CASSPSVIPYEQYF	TGTGCCAGCTCACCATCGGTTATCCCCTACGAGCAGTACTTC
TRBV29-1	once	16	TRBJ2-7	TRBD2	CSVEKYASGSSYEQYF	TGCAGCGTTGAAAAATACGCTAGCGGGAGTTCCTACGAGCAGTACTTC